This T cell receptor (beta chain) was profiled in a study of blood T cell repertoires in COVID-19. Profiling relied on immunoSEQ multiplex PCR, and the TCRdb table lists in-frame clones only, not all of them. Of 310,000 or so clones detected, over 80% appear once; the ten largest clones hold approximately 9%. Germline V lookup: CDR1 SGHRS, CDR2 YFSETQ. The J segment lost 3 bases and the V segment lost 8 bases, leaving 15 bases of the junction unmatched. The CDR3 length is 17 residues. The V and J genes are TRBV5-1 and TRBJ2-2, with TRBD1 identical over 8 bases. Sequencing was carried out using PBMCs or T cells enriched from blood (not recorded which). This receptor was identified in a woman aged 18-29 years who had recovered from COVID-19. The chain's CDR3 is CASMTGALQGDTGELFF. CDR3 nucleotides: TGCGCCAGTATGACAGGGGCTTTACAAGGGGACACCGGGGAGCTGTTTTTT.